These T cell receptor beta chains were read from a single sample in a study of stem cell transplantation in POMP-related autoinflammatory disease. The protocol was immunoSEQ multiplex PCR, while the TCRdb copy is restricted to in-frame clones and leaves out a portion. This table holds more than 20,000 clones, 80% to 85% found once. Sequenced material: CD4+ T cells from PBMCs, taken before stem cell transplantation. The receptors shown here come from a human donor with POMP-related autoinflammation and immune dysregulation (PRAID). The CDR3 runs from the conserved cysteine through the conserved F or W. The D gene is left open where the match is weak.

>TRBJ2-1|TRBD2|TRBV7-9
CASSLGGLAINEQFF
TGTGCCAGCAGCTTAGGGGGACTAGCCATCAATGAGCAGTTCTTC
>TRBJ1-1|TRBD1|TRBV5-8
CASSRGQGGTEAFF
TGTGCCAGCAGCCGGGGACAGGGAGGCACTGAAGCTTTCTTT
>TRBJ2-1|TRBD2|TRBV30
CAGRGNEQFF
TGTGCCGGGAGGGGCAATGAGCAGTTCTTC
>TRBJ1-5|NA|TRBV2
CASSLGVNQPQHF
TGTGCCAGCAGTCTAGGGGTCAACCAGCCCCAGCATTTT
>TRBJ1-1|TRBD1|TRBV30
CAWGGRPGGTEAFF
TGTGCCTGGGGTGGCCGTCCAGGGGGCACTGAAGCTTTCTTT
>TRBJ2-7|TRBD1|TRBV28
CASRQGGSSYEQYF
TGTGCCAGCAGACAGGGGGGTAGCTCCTACGAGCAGTACTTC
>TRBJ2-4|NA|TRBV4-1
CASSQEAHIQYF
TGCGCCAGCAGCCAGGAGGCCCACATTCAGTACTTC
>TRBJ2-2|TRBD1|TRBV28
CASRRQGEVWVQAELFF
TGTGCCAGCAGACGACAGGGGGAAGTATGGGTGCAGGCGGAGCTGTTTTTT
>TRBJ1-3|NA|TRBV5-4
CASSLVVSSGNTIYF
TGTGCCAGCAGCTTGGTAGTGTCCTCTGGAAACACCATATATTTT
>TRBJ1-1|NA|TRBV19
CASSGFLVSTEAFF
TGTGCCAGTAGTGGGTTTTTGGTTTCCACTGAAGCTTTCTTT
>TRBJ2-3|NA|TRBV6-1
CASSEAISGRITDTQYF
TGTGCCAGCAGTGAAGCAATCTCAGGGCGCATCACAGATACGCAGTATTTT